The 16 T cell receptor beta chains listed next were all sequenced from one sample in a study of OX40 agonist ivuxolimab in advanced cancers. The assay was immunoSEQ multiplex PCR, and TCRdb's table has in-frame clones only and misses some. The sample contains tens of thousands of clones, 91% of which appear only once. This sample comprised CD4+ or CD8+ T cells sorted from blood, obtained in a trial of the OX40 agonist ivuxolimab. The receptor source for this set is an adult with an advanced solid tumor such as melanoma, head and neck, liver or kidney cancer.

This clone has just a few counts. The chain couples TRBV11-3 to TRBJ2-7, with 9 nucleotides matching TRBD2. CDR1 SGHNT and CDR2 YENEEA come from the germline V gene. J gave up 3 bases and V 2 bases, and 5 bases lay outside the gene matches. The CDR3 loop spans 15 amino acids. The CDR3 here is CASSLLSSGNYEQYF. The CDR3 region has the DNA TGTGCCAGCAGCTTATTGTCTAGCGGGAACTACGAGCAGTACTTC.

The chain has TRBV9 and TRBJ1-2; D ambiguous. The germline V gene has CDR1 SGDLS and CDR2 YYNGEE. The CDR3 contains 14 residues. Trimming left V 3 bases short and J 2 bases short, with 11 bases between. The DNA for the CDR3 is TGTGCCAGCAGCGCTCACAGCAGCAACTATGGCTACACCTTC. Protein product: CASSAHSSNYGYTF.

This chain uses TRBV11-3 with TRBJ2-3, with unresolved D. Trimming took 3 bases from V and 0 from J, leaving 7 bases between them. The germline gives CDR1 SGHNT, CDR2 YENEEA. CDR3 size: 14 residues. CDR3 protein: CASSFYLSTDTQYF. CDR3 nucleotide sequence: TGTGCCAGCAGCTTTTATCTCAGCACAGATACGCAGTATTTT.

The rearrangement uses TRBV27 and TRBJ1-4, with D tentatively TRBD1 (6 bases). Germline CDR1 MNHEY, CDR2 SMNVEV (reference sequence). V lost 1 base to trimming and J lost 7 bases, with 19 bases between them. The CDR3 contains 17 residues. The CDR3 sequence is CASSLYSTGPRGEKLFF. CDR3 DNA: TGTGCCAGCAGTTTATACTCCACCGGACCCAGGGGTGAAAAACTGTTTTTT.

V and J are TRBV29-1 and TRBJ1-2, with a tentative D call TRBD1 (5 bases). This CDR3 region has 13 residues. Germline CDR1 is SQVTM and CDR2 is ANQGSEA. V lost 6 bases and J lost 5, with 16 bases in between. The CDR3 DNA is TGCAGCGTGCAAACCGGGACGGAGTATGGCTACACCTTC. Translating it yields CSVQTGTEYGYTF.

The chain is built from TRBV20-1 and TRBJ2-1; D is ambiguous. V gave up 6 bases and J gave up 9 bases, with 12 bases separating them. From germline, CDR1 is DFQATT and CDR2 SNEGSKA (reference sequence). The CDR3 sequence is 11 residues long. The CDR3 DNA reads as TGCAGTGCCAGTCGTGGAGTTGAGCAGTTCTTC. Translating it yields CSASRGVEQFF.

The gene calls are TRBV7-9 and TRBJ2-7; TRBD2 might be the D (7 bases). This CDR3 is built from 15 residues. Trimming removed 7 bases from V and 0 bases from J, with 16 bases in between. Germline CDR1 SEHNR, CDR2 FQNEAQ (reference sequence). For the CDR3, the DNA is TGTGCCAGCACCTGGGGGCTAGCGGACTCCTACGAGCAGTACTTC. Its translation is CASTWGLADSYEQYF.

This clone was picked up a small number of times. The rearrangement uses TRBV5-5 and TRBJ1-2; TRBD1 is a possible D gene (5 bases). V lost 4 bases and J 4 bases, leaving 8 bases between the germline ends. The CDR3 runs to 12 residues. Germline assignment: CDR1 SGHKS and CDR2 YYEKEE (reference sequence). This CDR3 reads CASSPGGYGYTF. Written as DNA, the CDR3 is TGTGCCAGCAGCCCCGGGGGCTATGGCTACACCTTC.

V is TRBV29-1 and J is TRBJ2-5, with TRBD2 as a possible D gene (5 bases). The CDR3 contains 12 residues. The germline V gene encodes CDR1 SQVTM and CDR2 ANQGSEA. V was trimmed by 4 bases and J by 4 bases, leaving 10 bases between them. CDR3 loop: CSVVVRGETQYF. CDR3 in DNA: TGCAGCGTTGTTGTTCGGGGAGAGACCCAGTACTTC.

For this clone: A read error may produce the germline difference seen at one junction end. V and J are TRBV7-7 and TRBJ2-2; possible D gene TRBD2, 6 bases. The length of the CDR3 is 16 residues. Germline CDR1 reads SSHAT; CDR2 reads FNYEAQ (reference sequence). This chain's CDR3 is CASSFSRAGNSGELFF. CDR3 DNA: TGTGCTAGCAGCTTTAGCCGGGCGGGGAACTCCGGGGAGCTGTTTTTT.

This clone occurred once. J is TRBJ2-1 and V is TRBV7-9; 8 bases are shared with TRBD2. Germline-derived CDR1 and CDR2 are SEHNR and FQNEAQ (reference sequence). This CDR3 comprises 16 residues. Trimming took 2 bases from V and 2 from J; bases not matched to a gene: 5. CDR3 protein: CASSLWSGRPYNEQFF. CDR3 nucleotide sequence: TGTGCCAGCAGCTTATGGAGCGGGAGACCCTACAATGAGCAGTTCTTC. Drawing the rest from reference TRBV7-9 and TRBJ2-1, the complete variable domain is DTGVSQNPRHKITKRGQNVTFRCDPISEHNRLYWYRQTLGQGPEFLTYFQNEAQLEKSRLLSDRFSAERPKGSFSTLEIQRTEQGDSAMYLCASSLWSGRPYNEQFFGPGTRLTVL.

Comment on this clone: It may be a read error: a sequence one base away is much more abundant. V is TRBV11-2 and J is TRBJ1-1; D is undetermined. V dropped 2 bases and J dropped 1 base, with 5 bases sitting between them. The CDR3 has 13 residues. CDR1 and CDR2 (germline): SGHAT, FQNNGV. The CDR3: CASSLNGNTEAFF. CDR3 coding DNA: TGTGCCAGCAGCTTAAACGGGAACACTGAAGCTTTCTTT.

The chain employs TRBV12-5 and TRBJ1-1; the D is unclear. There are 15 residues in the CDR3. Germline CDR1 LGHNT, CDR2 FRNRAP. Deletions cut 5 bases from V and 1 base from J, with 14 bases between. The CDR3 spells CASGLGEHWNTEAFF. The CDR3 bases are TGTGCTAGTGGTCTTGGGGAACACTGGAACACTGAAGCTTTCTTT.

The gene calls are TRBV9 and TRBJ2-2; D uncertain. V shed 0 bases and J shed 5 bases, with 11 bases lying between them. There are 15 residues in the CDR3. The germline CDR1 and CDR2 sequences are SGDLS and YYNGEE. The CDR3 DNA is TGTGCCAGCAGCGTAGGAGTTTCGGAGACCGGGGAGCTGTTTTTT. It specifies CASSVGVSETGELFF.

The chain has TRBV2 and TRBJ2-1, with 13 positions matching TRBD2. This CDR3 has 15 residues. V trimming: 6 bases; J trimming: 6 bases; junction bases outside the gene matches: 5. Germline V gene sequence: CDR1 SNHLY, CDR2 FYNNEI. CDR3 DNA: TGTGCCAGCAGGGCCGGGACTAGCGGGATCAATGAGCAGTTCTTC. Translated: CASRAGTSGINEQFF.

This clone was observed a handful of times. The chain couples TRBV29-1 to TRBJ1-1, with unresolved D. The germline V gene has CDR1 SQVTM and CDR2 ANQGSEA. V lost 7 bases to trimming and J lost 1 base, with 16 bases between them. The CDR3 sequence is 14 residues long. CDR3 protein: CSGSFPRENTEAFF. CDR3 bases: TGCAGCGGGTCCTTCCCCAGAGAGAACACTGAAGCTTTCTTT.